The present entry profiles one T cell receptor (beta chain) with its context. The antigen is undetermined. TCRdb re-derived calls from the 5' RACE reads in MiXCR, one entry per CDR3 protein. Of 350,000 to 500,000 distinct CDR3 sequences listed, about a sixth were seen once; the top ten hold roughly 21%. The data derive from a study of T-cell memory formation after mild COVID-19. General observations from the study: Researchers found some responding clones in pre-infection memory, a sign that cross-reactive memory joined.

V shed 0 bases and J shed 10 bases, with 9 bases lying between them. This CDR3 spans 11 amino acids. Per the germline V gene, CDR1 is SQVTM and CDR2 is ANQGSEA. Sequenced material: PBMCs or a T cell subset sorted from them (not recorded which). V usage is TRBV29-1 and J usage is TRBJ2-5; D possibly corresponds to TRBD2 (6 bases). This TCR came from a man aged 18 to 30 who had mild COVID-19 (a few samples of this study predate the infection). Cell type and time point are not known. CDR3 nucleotide sequence: TGCAGCGTTGAAGACTCTAGCGTCCAGTACTTC. This encodes CSVEDSSVQYF. The whole variable domain, remainder taken from reference TRBV29-1 and TRBJ2-5, is SAVISQKPSRDICQRGTSLTIQCQVDSQVTMMFWYRQQPGQSLTLIATANQGSEATYESGFVIDKFPISRPNLTFSTLTVSNMSPEDSSIYLCSVEDSSVQYFGPGTRLLVL.